This TCR beta chain came from a study of graft-versus-host responses after intestinal transplantation (dated by TCRdb to 2020 to 2022). Background for the entire study: Recipients received multivisceral, liver-intestinal, or isolated intestinal transplants. Alloreactive clones were identified by sequencing pre-transplant mixed lymphocyte reaction products and comparing them with unstimulated pre-transplant donor and recipient T cells. Bulk TCR-beta CDR3 sequencing was used to track graft-versus-host and host-versus-graft alloreactive T cell clones in the graft, circulation and bone marrow after intestinal transplantation. A cohort of approximately 23 intestinal transplant recipients, including one retransplant, was enrolled, and 3 patients lacking pretransplant specimens were excluded. Samples from a few later patients were sequenced in-house on an Illumina MiSeq with MiXCR processing rather than by the commercial service. A peak of at least 4% donor T cells among recipient peripheral blood mononuclear cells was the definition used for donor T cell macrochimerism. Every recipient was given anti-thymocyte globulin induction, followed by approximately 3 years of maintenance tacrolimus and steroids. Broader findings and caveats from the paper: The conclusions were limited by the relatively low number and heterogeneity of the intestinal transplant patients. In patients with donor T cell macrochimerism, the allografts had high GvH to HvG T cell clonal ratios. GvH clones were found in recipient bone marrow, and some of the GvH clones appeared earlier in ileal mucosa or blood, which is consistent with an intestinal mucosal origin. Early after transplant, peak levels of circulating GvH clones were associated with declines in HvG clones.

V is pruned by 3 bases and J by 1 base, leaving 3 bases of the junction without a gene match. Spanning cysteine to phenylalanine, the CDR3 consists of 15 amino acids. Only the CDR3 DNA stays, 45 bases, in frame from base 1. CDR1 and CDR2 were assigned from the germline V gene as SGHRS and YFSETQ. Notes on this clone: The antigen this receptor binds is unknown. Within one base of it there is no much larger clone, and no base qualities were kept.

Receptors were amplified or captured by the immunoSEQ multiplex PCR assay. For most patients, genomic DNA was isolated with the Qiagen DNeasy Blood and Tissue Kit and sent frozen to Adaptive Biotechnologies for TCR sequencing. For most patients, high-throughput TCR-beta CDR3 sequencing of genomic DNA was performed by Adaptive Biotechnologies. The original methods were these. TCR sequencing data were retrieved from Adaptive's ImmunoSEQ software for about 17 patients, whereas a few other patients were processed with MiXCR and VDJtools. To correct CD4 versus CD8 sorting errors, any sequence found in both subsets at a frequency ratio below 5:1 was removed. CDR3 nucleotide sequences shared between donor and recipient were removed because their origin could not be assigned. Alloreactive clones required at least 2-fold expansion over unstimulated cells and minimum CFSE-low frequency of 0.002% (template counts) or 0.001% (read counts). A clone was considered mappable if detected in the sequenced pre-transplant spleen, lymph node, or MLR CFSE-low populations of the donor or recipient. The cumulative frequency of alloreactive clones was calculated as a percentage of all sequences, weighted by copy number. The table comes from immuneACCESS by way of TCRdb, which keeps in-frame sequences with V and J called. Part of the clones is missing from these tables; in studies checked, under half for an unresolved V gene and the rest for unknown reasons. Clone size and V and J calls were adopted from that table, with D and trimming inferred from the DNA. The sample table shows some 48,000 clones, and about 88% are seen once. Roughly 0.45% of the sample comes from the top ten.

The time point label here, explained by the study, means: cells obtained before transplantation from donor or recipient. CD3+CD4+ and CD3+CD8+ populations were FACS-sorted from unstimulated pre-transplant donor and recipient cells taken from spleen or lymph nodes. Recombination connected TRBV5-1 to TRBJ2-2; the junction holds 7 bases that match TRBD1. The material was unstimulated CD4+ T cells sorted from spleen or lymph node cells, obtained before transplant. This TCR was recovered from a human donor who was the organ donor for an intestinal transplant. The CDR3 amino acid sequence is: CASSSRTGNTGELFF. The nucleotide sequence is TGCGCCAGCAGCTCTCGGACAGGGAACACCGGGGAGCTGTTTTTT.